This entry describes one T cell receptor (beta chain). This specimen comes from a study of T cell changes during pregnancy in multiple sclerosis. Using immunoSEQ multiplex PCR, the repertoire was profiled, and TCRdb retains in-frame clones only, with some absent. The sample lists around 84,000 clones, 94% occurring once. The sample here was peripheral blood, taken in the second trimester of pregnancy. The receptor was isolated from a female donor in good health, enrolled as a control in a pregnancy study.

The CDR3 protein is CATSSWVSRDREAKNIQYF. CDR3 bases: TGTGCCACCAGCAGTTGGGTCTCTAGGGACAGGGAGGCCAAAAACATTCAGTACTTC. The chain is built from TRBV15 and TRBJ2-4; TRBD1 matches 9 bases. The CDR3 runs to 19 residues. CDR1 is LNHNV, CDR2 YYDKDF, per germline (reference sequence). Losses at the gene ends were 3 bases for V and 1 base for J; bases not matched to a gene: 13.